This T cell receptor (beta chain) originates from a study of blood T cell repertoires in COVID-19. Study-wide background: Sites across the United States, Italy and Spain contributed samples from acute and convalescent COVID-19.

From germline, CDR1 is MGHRA and CDR2 YSYEKL. The CDR3 runs 16 residues. The germline V and J ends were trimmed by 3 bases and 0 bases, with 12 bases remaining between them. Produced via immunoSEQ multiplex PCR; TCRdb's table is partial and in-frame only. The sample includes 280,000 or so clones, 85% of them seen just once. The study recruited people aged roughly 18 to 89 years across approximately 25 US areas. This clone was seen a single time. The chain employs TRBV4-1 and TRBJ1-3; D unclear. The receptor was derived from a woman in her forties or fifties who had recovered from COVID-19. The sample consisted of PBMCs or T cells enriched from blood (not recorded which). Here the CDR3 DNA reads TGCGCCAGCAGCCACGGCAGGCCCAGCTCTGGAAACACCATATATTTT. Residues: CASSHGRPSSGNTIYF.